This T cell receptor (beta chain) was sequenced in a study of cytomegalovirus exposure and HLA in healthy donors. Points on this clone: Its target is not known.

The CDR3 has 14 residues. In germline, CDR1 is SGHVS, CDR2 FQNEAQ. V shed 4 bases and J shed 6 bases, with 15 bases lying between them. The study, taken as a whole, reports: Roughly uniform sequencing depth across donors was assumed, possibly incorrectly.

The PCR employed 60 Vbeta primers together with 13 Jbeta primers. Sequencing was performed with immunoSEQ multiplex PCR; in TCRdb, only in-frame clones are kept and a portion is missing. The sample has about 100,000 clones, less than 90% seen once. This sequence was found in a man aged 35 to 55 in good health and CMV-seronegative. This sequence joins TRBV7-8 and TRBJ1-2; tentatively, D is TRBD1 (5 bases). The source material was PBMCs. CDR3 in DNA: TGTGCCAGCAGCTACAGCAGGGTAGGCGATGGCTACACCTTC. Its translation is CASSYSRVGDGYTF.